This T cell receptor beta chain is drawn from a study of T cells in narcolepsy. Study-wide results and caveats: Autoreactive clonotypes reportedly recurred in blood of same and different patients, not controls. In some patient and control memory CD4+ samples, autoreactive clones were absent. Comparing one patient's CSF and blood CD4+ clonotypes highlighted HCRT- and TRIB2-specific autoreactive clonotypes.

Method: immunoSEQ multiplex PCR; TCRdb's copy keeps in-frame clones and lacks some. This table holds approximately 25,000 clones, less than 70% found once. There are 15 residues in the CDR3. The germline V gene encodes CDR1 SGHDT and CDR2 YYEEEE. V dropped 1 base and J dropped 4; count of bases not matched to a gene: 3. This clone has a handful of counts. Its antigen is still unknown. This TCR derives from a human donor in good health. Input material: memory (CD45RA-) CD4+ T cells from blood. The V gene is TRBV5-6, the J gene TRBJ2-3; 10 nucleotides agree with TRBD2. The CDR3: CASSLRTSGADTQYF. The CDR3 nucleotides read TGTGCCAGCAGCTTGAGGACTAGCGGCGCAGATACGCAGTATTTT.